The 14 T cell receptor beta chains in this list originate from one sample, sequenced in a study of T cells in localized non-small cell lung cancer. This table comes from immunoSEQ multiplex PCR, and its TCRdb copy is limited to in-frame clones, with some not included. The sample consists of some 1,400 clones, approximately 17% of them appearing once. The sequences come from lung tumor tissue, collected before any cancer treatment. The receptors stem from a woman aged 35 to 70 with stage I lung adenocarcinoma.

The chain is built from TRBV19 and TRBJ2-1; 9 nucleotides line up with TRBD2. This CDR3 has 14 amino acids. The germline V gene has CDR1 LNHDA and CDR2 SQIVND (reference sequence). V gave up 10 bases and J gave up 4 bases; unmatched junction bases: 8. The CDR3 protein is CATRWRGGYNEQFF. DNA of the CDR3: TGTGCCACCCGCTGGCGGGGGGGGTACAATGAGCAGTTCTTC.

This chain uses TRBV30 with TRBJ1-4, with D unresolved. Trimming took off 0 bases at V and 0 bases at J, with 8 bases between the two ends. Germline-derived CDR1 and CDR2 are GTSNPN and SVGIG (reference sequence). CDR3 size: 15 residues. Written as DNA, the CDR3 is TGTGCCTGGAGTGTATTGGAGACAACTAATGAAAAACTGTTTTTT. The encoded protein is CAWSVLETTNEKLFF.

The chain combines TRBV30 with TRBJ2-3, with D hard to call. Trimming removed 2 bases from V and 1 base from J, with 7 bases in between. The CDR3 consists of 13 residues. Per germline, CDR1 GTSNPN and CDR2 SVGIG (reference sequence). The CDR3 is CAWSREGTDTQYF. The CDR3 bases are TGTGCCTGGAGTCGAGAAGGCACAGATACGCAGTATTTT.

J is TRBJ2-1 and V is TRBV19, with a tentative D call TRBD1 (6 bases). Trimming took off 7 bases at V and 9 bases at J, with 16 bases between the two ends. The germline V gene encodes CDR1 LNHDA and CDR2 SQIVND (reference sequence). This CDR3 contains 13 residues. In DNA form, the CDR3 reads TGTGCCAGTAATGAGGGGGTAATAGGTGAGCAGTTCTTC. This encodes CASNEGVIGEQFF.

The chain has TRBV19 and TRBJ2-7; 7 bases map to TRBD1. Germline V gives CDR1 LNHDA, CDR2 SQIVND (reference sequence). V lost 6 bases and J lost 3; bases outside the gene matches: 5. CDR3 length: 13 residues. The DNA of the CDR3 is TGTGCCAGTAGGGGACAGTCGAGCTACGAGCAGTACTTC. Translating it yields CASRGQSSYEQYF.

This clone is classed as large. The chain employs TRBV9 and TRBJ1-3; D is ambiguous. Deletions cut 3 bases from V and 3 bases from J, with 13 bases between. The germline V gene has CDR1 SGDLS and CDR2 YYNGEE. This CDR3 contains 15 residues. CDR3 sequence reads: CASSGETHLGNTIYF. In DNA form, the CDR3 reads TGTGCCAGCAGCGGGGAGACACACCTTGGAAACACCATATATTTT.

The chain has TRBV19 and TRBJ2-3; D is ambiguous. Germline V CDR1 and CDR2: LNHDA, SQIVND (reference sequence). This CDR3 region has 11 residues. The V end lost 3 bases, the J end lost 5 bases, and 3 bases lay between the germline ends. CDR3 protein: CASSILDTQYF. Here the CDR3 DNA reads TGTGCCAGTAGTATCTTAGATACGCAGTATTTT.

This chain links TRBV29-1 with TRBJ2-7; TRBD1 matches at 9 bases. The CDR3 contains 13 residues. Trimming took 4 bases from V and 7 from J; bases not matched to a gene: 8. Germline CDR1 is SQVTM and CDR2 is ANQGSEA. The chain's CDR3 is CSVGGQGGSEQYF. The CDR3 coding sequence is TGCAGCGTTGGGGGACAGGGTGGAAGTGAGCAGTACTTC.

The rearrangement joins TRBV30 to TRBJ2-7; D assignment may be TRBD1 or TRBD2 (5 bases each). There are 13 residues in the CDR3. Germline assignment: CDR1 GTSNPN and CDR2 SVGIG (reference sequence). V was pared by 3 bases and J by 6 bases, with 15 bases between. The CDR3 sequence: CAWRAIGTVEQYF. In DNA form, the CDR3 reads TGTGCCTGGAGGGCTATCGGGACCGTCGAGCAGTACTTC.

V and J are TRBV19 and TRBJ1-2; 9 nucleotides line up with TRBD1. Trimming removed 6 bases from V and 3 bases from J; junction bases left unmatched: 11. Germline values: CDR1 LNHDA, CDR2 SQIVND (reference sequence). This CDR3 is built from 16 residues. The CDR3 sequence is CASRASGTGIYYGYTF. The CDR3 region has the DNA TGTGCCAGTAGAGCTTCCGGGACAGGGATATACTATGGCTACACCTTC.

This clone occurred a few times. The chain joins TRBV28 to TRBJ2-3; 11 positions match TRBD2. Germline V CDR1 and CDR2: MDHEN, SYDVKM. The CDR3 loop spans 16 amino acids. Trimming at V came to 4 bases and at J to 1 base, leaving 4 bases not matched to a gene. This chain's CDR3 is CASSSTSGKGTDTQYF. The CDR3 nucleotides are TGTGCCAGCAGTTCGACTAGCGGGAAAGGCACAGATACGCAGTATTTT.

This clone was seen more than once but under ten times. This chain links TRBV15 with TRBJ2-3; 13 nucleotides line up with TRBD2. This CDR3 has 16 residues. J was trimmed by 6 bases and V by 5 bases; bases with no gene match: 8. Germline V gene sequence: CDR1 LNHNV, CDR2 YYDKDF (reference sequence). The CDR3 region is CATSPRLAGGSDTQYF. The CDR3 DNA follows: TGTGCCACCAGCCCCCGACTAGCGGGAGGTTCGGATACGCAGTATTTT.

A few counts support this clone. The rearrangement joins TRBV19 to TRBJ2-5; 7 nucleotides agree with TRBD1. The V segment lost 4 bases and the J segment 5 bases; nucleotides outside the gene matches: 4. The germline V gene encodes CDR1 LNHDA and CDR2 SQIVND (reference sequence). The length of the CDR3 is 13 residues. The CDR3 region has the DNA TGTGCCAGTAGTAAGCAGGGGGTGGAGACCCAGTACTTC. Its protein product is CASSKQGVETQYF.

This clone was recorded a few times. The rearrangement joins TRBV11-3 to TRBJ2-7; the D gene is possibly TRBD2 (5 bases). Trimming pared 5 bases from V and 6 bases from J, leaving 17 bases between. The germline gives CDR1 SGHNT, CDR2 YENEEA. This CDR3 has 14 residues. The CDR3 DNA sequence: TGTGCCAGCAGCGTCGGAGGCACGGCCAGCGAGCAGTACTTC. It is translated as CASSVGGTASEQYF.